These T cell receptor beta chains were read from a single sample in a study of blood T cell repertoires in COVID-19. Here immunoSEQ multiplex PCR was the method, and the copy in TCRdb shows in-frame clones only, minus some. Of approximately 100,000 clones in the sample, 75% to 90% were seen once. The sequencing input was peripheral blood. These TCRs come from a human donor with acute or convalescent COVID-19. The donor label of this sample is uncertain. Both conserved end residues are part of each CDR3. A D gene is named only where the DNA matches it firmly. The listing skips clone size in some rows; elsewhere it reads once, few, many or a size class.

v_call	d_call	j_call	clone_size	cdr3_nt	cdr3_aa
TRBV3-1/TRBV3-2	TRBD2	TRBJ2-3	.	TGTGCCAGCAGCCAAGGCGGGGGACTCTCTTATACGCAGTATTTT	CASSQGGGLSYTQYF
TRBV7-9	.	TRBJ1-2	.	TGTGCCAGCAGCTTAGTTCAGGGGATCGTTCGACCCACTAACTATGGCTACACCTTC	CASSLVQGIVRPTNYGYTF
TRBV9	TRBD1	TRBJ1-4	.	TGTGCCAGCAGCCTGACAGGGCAAAATGAAAAACTGTTTTTT	CASSLTGQNEKLFF
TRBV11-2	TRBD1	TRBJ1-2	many	TGTGCCAGCAGCTTGGACAGGGTGGATGGCTACACCTTC	CASSLDRVDGYTF
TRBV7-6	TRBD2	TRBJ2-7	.	TGTGCCAGCAGCTTAGGACTAGCGGGAGGGCGTCACTACGAGCAGTACTTC	CASSLGLAGGRHYEQYF
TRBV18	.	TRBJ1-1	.	TGTGCCAGCTCACCCTCGGAGGGCACTGAAGCTTTCTTT	CASSPSEGTEAFF
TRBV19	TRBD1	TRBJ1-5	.	TGTGCCAGTAGTATGGACAGGGTATTAGAGCCCCAGCATTTT	CASSMDRVLEPQHF
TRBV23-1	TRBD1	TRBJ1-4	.	TGCGCCAGCAGTCACCGCACGAAGACAGGGCCAAATAATGAAAAACTGTTTTTT	CASSHRTKTGPNNEKLFF
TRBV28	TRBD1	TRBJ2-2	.	TGTGCCAGCAGTTTAATGGGGACAGGGAAGGCCGGGGAGCTGTTTTTT	CASSLMGTGKAGELFF
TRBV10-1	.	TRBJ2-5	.	TGCGCCAGCAGTGCCCCCAGACAGGCCCACTTAGGAGCGGGGTTCCAAGAGACCCAGTACTTC	CASSAPRQAHLGAGFQETQYF
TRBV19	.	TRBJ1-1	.	TGTGCCACCCGGGGAAGTTTCATGAACACTGAAGCTTTCTTT	CATRGSFMNTEAFF
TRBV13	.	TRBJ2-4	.	TGTGCCAGCAGCTTAGATGAGGGTTTGGGCAAAAACATTCAGTACTTC	CASSLDEGLGKNIQYF
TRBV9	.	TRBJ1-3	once	TGTGCCAGCAGCGTAGGCGGGTCCCGCTCTGGAAACACCATATATTTT	CASSVGGSRSGNTIYF
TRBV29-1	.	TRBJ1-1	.	TGCAGCGTTGAAGGGGGCGTGGCGAACACTGAAGCTTTCTTT	CSVEGGVANTEAFF
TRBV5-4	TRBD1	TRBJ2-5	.	TGTGCCAGCAGCCGACAGGGGGCGGTGGAGACCCAGTACTTC	CASSRQGAVETQYF
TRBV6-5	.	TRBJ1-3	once	TGTGCCAGCAGCCCCCTACAGCCCTCTGGAAACACCATATATTTT	CASSPLQPSGNTIYF
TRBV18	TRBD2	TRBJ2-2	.	TGTGCCAGCTCACCGCAGCGGGGGGACACCGGGGAGCTGTTTTTT	CASSPQRGDTGELFF
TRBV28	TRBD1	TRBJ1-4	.	TGTGCCAGCAGTTCCTGGACAGGGATTAATGAAAAACTGTTTTTT	CASSSWTGINEKLFF
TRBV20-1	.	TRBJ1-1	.	TGCAGTTCGGGGATGAACACTGAAGCTTTCTTT	CSSGMNTEAFF
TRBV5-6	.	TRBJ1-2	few	TGTGCCAGCAGCCCGATCTACTCTAACTATGGCTACACCTTC	CASSPIYSNYGYTF
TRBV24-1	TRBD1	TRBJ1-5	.	TGTGCCACCAGTGACCCGGGACAGGGTAGCAATCAGCCCCAGCATTTT	CATSDPGQGSNQPQHF
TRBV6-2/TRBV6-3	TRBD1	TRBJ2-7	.	TGTGCCAGCAGTTACTCGATACAGGGGGATTCCTACGAGCAGTACTTC	CASSYSIQGDSYEQYF
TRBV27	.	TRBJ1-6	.	TGTGCCAGCAGTTTGGAGGGGATGGCCTATAATTCACCCCTCCACTTT	CASSLEGMAYNSPLHF
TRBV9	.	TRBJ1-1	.	TGTGCCAGCAGCGATCAGGAGGGAAGCACTGAAGCTTTCTTT	CASSDQEGSTEAFF
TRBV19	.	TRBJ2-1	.	TGTGCCAGTAGTCAAACATACTACAATGAGCAGTTCTTC	CASSQTYYNEQFF
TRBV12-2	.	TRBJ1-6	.	TGTGCAAGTCGCTTAGTGAGGGGAGGACAGGCGGGAAGAAGAAATTCACCCCTCCACTTT	CASRLVRGGQAGRRNSPLHF
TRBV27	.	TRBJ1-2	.	TGTGCCAGCAGACTTTTCCCCAGGGGTGGCTACACCTTC	CASRLFPRGGYTF
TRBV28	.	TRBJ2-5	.	TGTGCCAGCAGTTTTTGGGACACGGAGGAAGAGACCCAGTACTTC	CASSFWDTEEETQYF
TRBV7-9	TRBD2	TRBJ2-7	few	TGTGCCAGCAGCTTCCTAGCGGGAGGGGAAAACTCCTACGAGCAGTACTTC	CASSFLAGGENSYEQYF
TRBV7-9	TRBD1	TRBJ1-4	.	TGTGCCAGCAGCTCTACAGGGACAGCTAATGAAAAACTGTTTTTT	CASSSTGTANEKLFF
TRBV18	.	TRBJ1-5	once	TGTGCCAGCTCACCGGGGGGAAGTCAGCCCCAGCATTTT	CASSPGGSQPQHF
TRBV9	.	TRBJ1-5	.	TGTGCCAGCAGCACAGGGTACAATCAGCCCCAGCATTTT	CASSTGYNQPQHF
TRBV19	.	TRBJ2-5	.	TGTGCCAGTAGCCAGGCAGCCTTCCAAGAGACCCAGTACTTC	CASSQAAFQETQYF
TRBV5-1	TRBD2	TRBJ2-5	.	TGCGCCAGCAGCTTGGGCGGGGGCCAAGAGACCCAGTACTTC	CASSLGGGQETQYF
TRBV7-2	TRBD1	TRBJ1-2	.	TGTGCCAGCAGCTTTTACTACAGGGGCCGAGGCTATGGCTACACCTTC	CASSFYYRGRGYGYTF
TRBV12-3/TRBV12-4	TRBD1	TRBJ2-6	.	TGTGCCAGCAGGTCCGGGACAGTAGGCGTCCTGACTTTC	CASRSGTVGVLTF
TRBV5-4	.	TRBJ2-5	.	TGTGCCAGCAGCTTTGGGGGGAGGCGAGAGACCCAGTACTTC	CASSFGGRRETQYF
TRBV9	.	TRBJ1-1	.	TGTGCCAGCAGCGGGCCACGTGGGGGGAGCAACACTGAAGCTTTCTTT	CASSGPRGGSNTEAFF
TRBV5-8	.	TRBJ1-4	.	TGTGCCAGCAGCTTGTACGAGGCCCGCTCTGGAAAACTGTTTTTT	CASSLYEARSGKLFF
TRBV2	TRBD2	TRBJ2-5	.	TGTGCCAGCAGGGCCGTCGGGACTAGCGGATTCCGTGTCCAAGAGACCCAGTACTTC	CASRAVGTSGFRVQETQYF
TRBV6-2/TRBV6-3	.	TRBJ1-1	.	TGTGCCAGCAGTTACTCACGCTGGGGGGTAGCTTTCTTT	CASSYSRWGVAFF
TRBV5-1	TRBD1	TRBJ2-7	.	TGCGCCACCAGCCAGGGACAGGGTGCCTACGAGCAGTACTTC	CATSQGQGAYEQYF
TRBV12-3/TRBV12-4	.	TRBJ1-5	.	TGTGCCAGCAGTTTTTCGGGTAACCAGCCCCAGCATTTT	CASSFSGNQPQHF
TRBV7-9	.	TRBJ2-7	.	TGTGCCAGCAGCGTAATCGGGGGGCAAGGGAACGAGCAGTACTTC	CASSVIGGQGNEQYF
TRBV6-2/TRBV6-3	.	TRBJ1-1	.	TGTGCCAGCAGTTACTCGAGGTCAGACGAAGCTTTCTTT	CASSYSRSDEAFF
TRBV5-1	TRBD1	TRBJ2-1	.	TGCGCCAGCAGCCTTGGACAGGGGGCCTACAATGAGCAGTTCTTC	CASSLGQGAYNEQFF
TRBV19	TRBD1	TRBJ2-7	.	TGTGCCAGTAGTCCAGGGACAGGGACCTACGAGCAGTACTTC	CASSPGTGTYEQYF
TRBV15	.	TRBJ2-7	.	TGTGCCACCAGCAGCCCTTCTGCGGGGGCACCCTACGAGCAGTACTTC	CATSSPSAGAPYEQYF
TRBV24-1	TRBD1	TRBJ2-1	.	TGTGCCACCGGGACAGCCCAAAACAATGAGCAGTTCTTC	CATGTAQNNEQFF
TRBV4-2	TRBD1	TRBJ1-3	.	TGTGCCAGCAGCCAACACTTAGGACAGGGCGCTGGAAACACCATATATTTT	CASSQHLGQGAGNTIYF
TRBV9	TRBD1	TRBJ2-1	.	TGTGCCAGCAGCGTGACAGGGGGCTTGGGGAATGAGCAGTTCTTC	CASSVTGGLGNEQFF
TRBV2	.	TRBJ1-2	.	TGTGCCAGCAGGGATGGCGACAGGTTAGAGGGCTACACCTTC	CASRDGDRLEGYTF
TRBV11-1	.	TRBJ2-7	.	TGTGCCAGCAGCTTAGAGGCAGGGACCTACGAGCAGTACTTC	CASSLEAGTYEQYF
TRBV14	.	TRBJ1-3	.	TGTGCCAGCAGCCAAGTGACAGGAGGTTACTCTGGAAACACCATATATTTT	CASSQVTGGYSGNTIYF
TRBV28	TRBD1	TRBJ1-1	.	TGTGCCAGCAGTTCGGGACAGGGAAGAGCTAGCTGGCTCGAATGG	CASSSGQGRASWLEW
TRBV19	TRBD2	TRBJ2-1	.	TGTGCCAGTAGCCTAGGACTAGCGGGCCACAATGAGCAGTTCTTC	CASSLGLAGHNEQFF
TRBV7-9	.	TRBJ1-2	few	TGTGCCAGCAGTTCCTTCGCAGGGGTAAACTATGGCTACACCTTC	CASSSFAGVNYGYTF
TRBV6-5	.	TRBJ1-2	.	TGTGCCAGCAGTTACTCGTCCTTCCCTAACTATGGCTACACCTTC	CASSYSSFPNYGYTF
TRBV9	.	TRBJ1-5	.	TGTGCCAGCAGCCCCTACTCCGGGGGGCAGCCCCAGCATTTT	CASSPYSGGQPQHF
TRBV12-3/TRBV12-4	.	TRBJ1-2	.	TGTGCCAGCAGTTTTGGCTCCTATGGCTACACCTTC	CASSFGSYGYTF